Listed below are T cell receptor beta chains from one sample, sequenced in a study of T cell changes during pregnancy in multiple sclerosis. Clones were sequenced by immunoSEQ multiplex PCR, and TCRdb holds only the in-frame ones, with some missing. This sample has about 40,000 clones, with roughly 90% found just once. Sequencing used CD8+ T cells from peripheral blood mononuclear cells, obtained before pregnancy. The receptors were sampled from a female donor with multiple sclerosis, enrolled in a pregnancy study. CDR3s include the opening cysteine and the closing phenylalanine or tryptophan. D genes are given only for firm matches. Rows may omit the clone size; those that give it use once, few, many or a size class.

d_gene | j_gene | abundance | v_gene | CDR3nt | CDR3aa
NA | TRBJ2-5 | once | TRBV29-1 | TGCAGCGTTGGTCTTGGCCTCCAAGAGACCCAGTACTTC | CSVGLGLQETQYF
TRBD2 | TRBJ2-7 | NA | TRBV6-6 | TGTGCCAGCTTGGTGACTAGCGGGAGCGGCGAGCAGTACTTC | CASLVTSGSGEQYF
TRBD1 | TRBJ2-3 | NA | TRBV5-5 | TGTGCCAGCAGCTTGGGACAGGGTGTAGATACGCAGTATTTT | CASSLGQGVDTQYF
NA | TRBJ2-1 | NA | TRBV10-3 | TGTGCCATCACAGGGAACAATGAGCAGTTCTTC | CAITGNNEQFF
TRBD2 | TRBJ2-1 | NA | TRBV28 | TGTGCCAGCCGAGAGCCGGGACTAGCGGAGGTCAATGAGCAGTTCTTC | CASREPGLAEVNEQFF
TRBD1 | TRBJ1-2 | NA | TRBV30 | TGTGCCTGGAGCGCCCTCGGACAGGGATCCTTTAACTATGGCTACACCTTC | CAWSALGQGSFNYGYTF
TRBD1 | TRBJ1-2 | NA | TRBV27 | TGTGCCAGCAGTTTCTCTACAGGGGATAGGCACTATGGCTACACCTTC | CASSFSTGDRHYGYTF
TRBD1 | TRBJ2-7 | NA | TRBV28 | TGTGCCAGCAATCGACAGGGGGCCCTCTACGAGCAGTACTTC | CASNRQGALYEQYF
NA | TRBJ1-1 | NA | TRBV19 | TGTGCCAGTAGAAAGGACCCTCTAGCAAACACTGAAGCTTTCTTT | CASRKDPLANTEAFF
TRBD1 | TRBJ1-1 | once | TRBV7-9 | TGTGCCAGCAGCCCAGGACAGGGGATGGGGAACACTGAAGCTTTCTTT | CASSPGQGMGNTEAFF
TRBD1 | TRBJ2-1 | NA | TRBV28 | TGTGCCAGCAGCCCAGGGGGCAATGAGCAGTTCTTC | CASSPGGNEQFF
TRBD2 | TRBJ2-7 | once | TRBV10-3 | TGTGCCATCAGTGTAGGACTAGCGGGAGGAATCGGCTACGAGCAGTACTTC | CAISVGLAGGIGYEQYF
NA | TRBJ2-7 | NA | TRBV28 | TGTGCCAGCAGTTTGCGACTAATCTCCTACGAGCAGTACTTC | CASSLRLISYEQYF
TRBD1 | TRBJ1-2 | NA | TRBV5-8 | TGTGCCAGCAGCCCTGGACAGGGGGCGCAAAGTGGCTACACCTTC | CASSPGQGAQSGYTF
NA | TRBJ2-5 | NA | TRBV19 | TGTGCCAGTAGTATAGATGGACCAGGGGAAGAGACCCAGTACTTC | CASSIDGPGEETQYF
NA | TRBJ1-1 | once | TRBV6-6 | TGTGCCAGCAGTCCAATAGCCGGAGGTGATAACACTGAAGCTTTCTTT | CASSPIAGGDNTEAFF
TRBD2 | TRBJ2-7 | NA | TRBV7-9 | TGTGCCAGCAGCTCGGGACTAGCGGGTTTTTACGAGCAGTACTTC | CASSSGLAGFYEQYF
TRBD2 | TRBJ2-1 | NA | TRBV5-6 | TGTGCCAGCAGCTTGGGTGCGGGAGTTGTAAAGGATGAGCAGTTCTTC | CASSLGAGVVKDEQFF
NA | TRBJ1-1 | NA | TRBV2 | TGTGCCAGCAGTGAAGGGGAGGACAAAGCTTTCTTT | CASSEGEDKAFF
NA | TRBJ2-2 | NA | TRBV4-1 | TGCGCCAGCAGCCAGGGCTACCAGACGACCGGGGAGCTGTTTTTT | CASSQGYQTTGELFF
NA | TRBJ1-5 | few | TRBV21-1 | TGTGCCAGCAGCAAGAGTAGGTTAGGGGGCAATCAGCCCCAGCATTTT | CASSKSRLGGNQPQHF
TRBD2 | TRBJ2-5 | NA | TRBV11-2 | TGTGCCAGCAGCTTAGCGGGAGGGTCCCAAGAGACCCAGTACTTC | CASSLAGGSQETQYF
TRBD1 | TRBJ1-1 | NA | TRBV19 | TGTGCCAGTAGCCAAACAGGGGGAGGCACTGAAGCTTTCTTT | CASSQTGGGTEAFF
NA | TRBJ2-7 | NA | TRBV15 | TGTGCCACCAGCGAGGGATACGAGCAGTACTTC | CATSEGYEQYF
NA | TRBJ1-1 | NA | TRBV6-5 | TGTGCCAGCTTATTGAACACTGAAGCTTTCTTT | CASLLNTEAFF
TRBD1 | TRBJ2-2 | NA | TRBV5-4 | TGTGCCAGCAGCTTTACAGGGGCCGGGGAGCTGTTTTTT | CASSFTGAGELFF
NA | TRBJ2-5 | NA | TRBV13 | TGTGCCAGCAGCTCCCGGGTTGCAGAGACCCAGTACTTC | CASSSRVAETQYF
TRBD2 | TRBJ2-1 | NA | TRBV25-1 | TGTGCCAGCAGTGAATTAGATAGCGGGGCCTACAATGAGCAGTTCTTC | CASSELDSGAYNEQFF
NA | TRBJ2-7 | few | TRBV7-2 | TGTGCCAGCAGCTCCCTCGGGAGTAACTACGAGCAGTACTTC | CASSSLGSNYEQYF
NA | TRBJ2-2 | NA | TRBV6-1 | TGTGCCAGCAATGGGCAGTCCGGGGAGCTGTTTTTT | CASNGQSGELFF
NA | TRBJ1-2 | NA | TRBV19 | TGTGCCAGTAGTATGCGCGACTATGGCTACACCTTC | CASSMRDYGYTF
TRBD2 | TRBJ2-1 | medium-sized | TRBV11-3 | TGTGCCAGCAGCTTTAGGGGACTAGGTCTCGATGAGCAGTTCTTC | CASSFRGLGLDEQFF
NA | TRBJ1-1 | once | TRBV14 | TGTGCCAGCAGCCCCAGGGTTGATGGCACTGAAGCTTTCTTT | CASSPRVDGTEAFF
TRBD2 | TRBJ2-7 | NA | TRBV13 | TGTGCCAGCAGCCCGCGGGCAGAGCGGGGAGAGCAGTACTTC | CASSPRAERGEQYF
NA | TRBJ1-4 | NA | TRBV25-1 | TGTGCCAGCAGTATTGGGGCCCTTAATGAAAAACTGTTTTTT | CASSIGALNEKLFF
TRBD2 | TRBJ2-1 | NA | TRBV28 | TGTGCCAGCAGCACCCCCGCCCGGGGGGGAAACGATGAGCAGTTCTTC | CASSTPARGGNDEQFF
NA | TRBJ2-7 | NA | TRBV28 | TGTGCCAGCAGTTCTATCGAGCAGTACTTC | CASSSIEQYF
TRBD2 | TRBJ2-2 | NA | TRBV9 | TGTGCCAGCAAGGAAGCGGGAGCCGCGGGGGAGCTGTTTTTT | CASKEAGAAGELFF
TRBD2 | TRBJ2-1 | NA | TRBV5-6 | TGTGCCAGCAGCCTTACTAGCGGGATCTACAATGAGCAGTTCTTC | CASSLTSGIYNEQFF
TRBD2 | TRBJ2-3 | NA | TRBV9 | TGTGCCAGCAGCTCCAACCCCCGACTAGCGGGAGGGACAGATACGCAGTATTTT | CASSSNPRLAGGTDTQYF
NA | TRBJ1-1 | few | TRBV19 | TGTGCCAGTACCTACCTCTCGGGCACTGAAGCTTTCTTT | CASTYLSGTEAFF
TRBD2 | TRBJ2-1 | NA | TRBV7-7 | TGTGCTAGCAGCCCCTGGGTAGCGGGGGACAATGAGCAGTTCTTC | CASSPWVAGDNEQFF
NA | TRBJ2-7 | NA | TRBV6-5 | TGTGCCAGCAGTTACGGGCAGGGTGGCTACGAGCAGTACTTC | CASSYGQGGYEQYF
TRBD1 | TRBJ1-1 | NA | TRBV4-3 | TGCGCCAGCAGCCAAGATGGGTACAGGGGGCGGACTGAAGCTTTCTTT | CASSQDGYRGRTEAFF
NA | TRBJ2-7 | NA | TRBV7-9 | TGTGCCAGCAGCCCCCCCACGGCGGGAACAGATTCCTACGAGCAGTACTTC | CASSPPTAGTDSYEQYF
TRBD2 | TRBJ2-1 | NA | TRBV28 | TGTGCCAGCAGGCACACTAGCGGGGTGAACAATGAGCAGTTCTTC | CASRHTSGVNNEQFF
NA | TRBJ2-7 | NA | TRBV27 | TGTGCCAGCGCACAGGGCTACGAGCAGTACTTC | CASAQGYEQYF
NA | TRBJ1-1 | NA | TRBV5-5 | TGTGCCAGCAGCTTGTACGGGACAGAAGCTTTCTTT | CASSLYGTEAFF
TRBD2 | TRBJ2-1 | once | TRBV18 | TGTGCCAGCTCACCGCTAGCGGGAGAGGGCCCCTACAATGAGCAGTTCTTC | CASSPLAGEGPYNEQFF
TRBD1 | TRBJ2-7 | NA | TRBV7-6 | TGTGCCAGCAGCCCCAAATGGGGGCAGGGGGACGAGCAGTACTTC | CASSPKWGQGDEQYF
NA | TRBJ2-5 | NA | TRBV28 | TGTGCCAGCAGTTTATCCCAGGGAGAGACCCAGTACTTC | CASSLSQGETQYF
NA | TRBJ1-5 | NA | TRBV5-6 | TGTGCCAGCAGCTTGGGAGGTTATCAGCCCCAGCATTTT | CASSLGGYQPQHF
TRBD1 | TRBJ2-1 | NA | TRBV9 | TGTGCCAGCAGCCAATCCGGGACAGACTCCTACAATGAGCAGTTCTTC | CASSQSGTDSYNEQFF
TRBD1 | TRBJ2-4 | NA | TRBV7-9 | TGTGCCAGCAGCTCACCGGGACAGGATAACATTCAGTACTTC | CASSSPGQDNIQYF
TRBD2 | TRBJ2-7 | NA | TRBV30 | TGTGCATTGACCCTGACTAGCGGGAGGAGGGAGCAGTACTTC | CALTLTSGRREQYF
TRBD1 | TRBJ2-7 | NA | TRBV5-6 | TGTGCCAGCAGCTACCGGGACAGGGGGCCTTACGAGCAGTACTTC | CASSYRDRGPYEQYF
NA | TRBJ2-7 | NA | TRBV7-6 | TGTGCCAGCAGCTTAGGGGGGGGCAGGGAGCTCTACGAGCAGTACTTC | CASSLGGGRELYEQYF
NA | TRBJ1-1 | few | TRBV29-1 | TGCAGCGGGGCTTGGAACACTGAAGCTTTCTTT | CSGAWNTEAFF
TRBD1 | TRBJ2-7 | few | TRBV29-1 | TGCAGCGTTGAGAGTCAAGTAGACAGGGGTCCTCTCCGGCAGTACTTC | CSVESQVDRGPLRQYF
NA | TRBJ2-1 | NA | TRBV7-6 | TGTGCCAGCAGCTTATCGGGTTTGAATGAGCAGTTCTTC | CASSLSGLNEQFF